The next 20 T cell receptor beta chains were all read from a single sample in a study of blood T cell repertoires in COVID-19. The data were produced by immunoSEQ multiplex PCR, yet TCRdb's version contains in-frame clones alone and is incomplete. The table includes 140,000 to 150,000 clones, 70% to 90% detected once. What was sequenced was PBMCs or T cells enriched from blood (not recorded which). These receptors were obtained from a woman in her 30s with acute COVID-19.

The rearrangement uses TRBV5-4 and TRBJ2-2; 8 nucleotides line up with TRBD1. The CDR3 length is 16 residues. The junction had 6 bases not matched to a gene; V was cut back by 4 bases and J by 1 base. Germline V CDR1 and CDR2: SGHNT, YYREEE (reference sequence). CDR3 nucleotides: TGTGCCAGCAGCATGGACAGGGCCCAGAACACCGGGGAGCTGTTTTTT. This encodes CASSMDRAQNTGELFF.

The chain combines TRBV7-8 with TRBJ1-1; 7 bases map to TRBD1. Trimming took 1 base from V and 1 from J; bases not matched to a gene: 6. Germline lookup yields CDR1 SGHVS and CDR2 FQNEAQ. The CDR3 is 16 amino acids. Here the CDR3 DNA reads TGTGCCAGCAGCTTAGAGACAGGGCTTAAGAACACTGAAGCTTTCTTT. Protein product: CASSLETGLKNTEAFF.

The CDR3 nucleotides are TGTGCCAGCAGCCCCCCTCAGGGCCTGCCTGTTCAGCCCCAGCATTTT. This translates into CASSPPQGLPVQPQHF. The chain uses TRBV28 and TRBJ1-5, with a possible D match to TRBD1 (5 bases). The V end was cut by 6 bases, the J end by 6 bases, with 21 bases between. From germline, CDR1 is MDHEN and CDR2 SYDVKM. The CDR3 runs to 16 residues. Variable domain in full (rest from reference TRBV28 and TRBJ1-5): DVKVTQSSRYLVKRTGEKVFLECVQDMDHENMFWYRQDPGLGLRLIYFSYDVKMKEKGDIPEGYSVSREKKERFSLILESASTNQTSMYLCASSPPQGLPVQPQHFGDGTRLSIL.

The chain joins TRBV14 to TRBJ1-2; maybe TRBD1 (6 bases). V was shortened by 4 bases and J by 7 bases, with 19 bases between the two germline ends. CDR3 length: 15 residues. Germline V gene lookup returns CDR1 SGHDN and CDR2 FVKESK. The CDR3 DNA is TGTGCCAGCAGCCTTTTTGATGCAGGGGTACGTGGCTACACCTTC. It yields the protein CASSLFDAGVRGYTF.

This chain uses TRBV7-8 with TRBJ2-7; 8 bases agree with TRBD2. The CDR3 extends over 14 amino acids. Germline V gives CDR1 SGHVS, CDR2 FQNEAQ. J was trimmed by 3 bases and V by 3 bases; bases with no gene match: 4. The CDR3 DNA sequence: TGTGCCAGCAGCTTTAGCGGGGTGATCTACGAGCAGTACTTC. Encoded protein: CASSFSGVIYEQYF.

This clone was picked up one time. The gene calls are TRBV7-2 and TRBJ2-3; D gene ambiguous. V gave up 5 bases and J gave up 1 base, with 10 bases separating them. The CDR3 has 14 residues. The V gene's germline CDR1 is SGHTA and CDR2 FQGNSA. CDR3 sequence reads: CASSPRLGTDTQYF. The CDR3 nucleotides are TGTGCCAGCAGCCCGAGACTCGGCACAGATACGCAGTATTTT.

The chain uses TRBV10-3 and TRBJ1-6; weak D call: TRBD1 (5 bases). The CDR3 contains 15 residues. V was shortened by 1 base and J by 5 bases, with 9 bases between the two germline ends. The germline CDR1 and CDR2 sequences are ENHRY and SYGVKD. The CDR3 region is CAISEFGHHNSPLHF. The CDR3 DNA reads TGTGCCATCAGTGAGTTTGGACACCATAATTCACCCCTCCACTTT.

This clone was seen a few times. The chain employs TRBV5-1 and TRBJ2-2; 7 bases line up with TRBD1. The J segment lost 0 bases and the V segment lost 4 bases, leaving 6 bases of the junction unmatched. Germline V gene data show CDR1 as SGHRS and CDR2 as YFSETQ. This CDR3 has 16 amino acids. CDR3 in DNA: TGCGCCAGCAGCCCGTTGACAGGGACGAACACCGGGGAGCTGTTTTTT. Residues: CASSPLTGTNTGELFF.

This clone was picked up one time. The chain recombines TRBV24-1 with TRBJ1-3; D unresolved. The ends were cut back, 4 bases at V and 0 bases at J, with 9 bases in the middle. Per the germline V gene, CDR1 is KGHDR and CDR2 is SFDVKD. This CDR3 has 15 residues. The CDR3 region is CATSDLRDSGNTIYF. The CDR3 coding sequence is TGTGCCACCAGTGACCTTCGGGACTCTGGAAACACCATATATTTT.

The chain joins TRBV7-9 to TRBJ1-6; 9 nucleotides match TRBD1. This CDR3 contains 16 residues. Looked up from germline, CDR1 is SEHNR and CDR2 is FQNEAQ (reference sequence). V was pared by 1 base and J by 7 bases, with 5 bases of the junction left unmatched. CDR3 region: CASSLEGDRENSPLHF. For the CDR3, the DNA is TGTGCCAGCAGCTTAGAGGGGGACAGGGAGAATTCACCCCTCCACTTT.

This chain connects TRBV6-5 to TRBJ1-1, with 7 bases aligning to TRBD1. With V trimmed by 8 bases and J by 2 bases, 5 bases remained unmatched. The germline V gene has CDR1 MNHEY and CDR2 SVGAGI. The CDR3 has 13 residues. The CDR3 region is CASSDRVNTEAFF. The CDR3 DNA reads as TGTGCCAGCTCTGACAGGGTAAACACTGAAGCTTTCTTT.

The V gene is TRBV7-3, the J gene TRBJ2-7; TRBD1 matches 7 bases. Germline values: CDR1 SGHTA, CDR2 FQGTGA. The CDR3 loop spans 17 amino acids. V lost 2 bases to trimming and J lost 0 bases; unmatched junction nucleotides: 10. Written as DNA, the CDR3 is TGTGCCAGCAGCTTACCCCTCCAGGACAGGAGCTCCTACGAGCAGTACTTC. Residues: CASSLPLQDRSSYEQYF.

The chain couples TRBV9 to TRBJ2-5; the match to TRBD1 covers 7 bases. Germline V lookup: CDR1 SGDLS, CDR2 YYNGEE. This CDR3 is built from 13 residues. The trim removed 0 bases at V and 4 bases at J, leaving 0 bases unmatched. The CDR3 sequence: CASSVDRGETQYF. CDR3 sequence (DNA): TGTGCCAGCAGCGTAGACAGGGGAGAGACCCAGTACTTC. The whole variable domain, remainder taken from reference TRBV9 and TRBJ2-5, is DSGVTQTPKHLITATGQRVTLRCSPRSGDLSVYWYQQSLDQGLQFLIQYYNGEERAKGNILERFSAQQFPDLHSELNLSSLELGDSALYFCASSVDRGETQYFGPGTRLLVL.

The chain combines TRBV4-3 with TRBJ2-2; 13 bases are a match to TRBD2. The CDR3 loop spans 19 amino acids. Germline assignment: CDR1 LGHNA and CDR2 YSLEER. Trimming at V came to 0 bases and at J to 1 base, leaving 5 bases not matched to a gene. In DNA form, the CDR3 reads TGCGCCAGCAGCCAAGATTCAGGACTAGCGGGAGTGAACACCGGGGAGCTGTTTTTT. Its translation: CASSQDSGLAGVNTGELFF.

In regard to this clone: An end of the junction does not agree with germline; a read error may underlie this. The gene calls are TRBV29-1 and TRBJ2-5; D might be TRBD1 (6 bases). The CDR3 is made up of 14 amino acids. Per the germline V gene, CDR1 is SQVTM and CDR2 is ANQGSEA. The DNA for the CDR3 is TGCAGCGTTAAAGAACCGGGACACTGGGAGACCCAGTACTTC. Its translation is CSVKEPGHWETQYF.

This chain joins TRBV19 and TRBJ2-2, with a tentative D call TRBD1 (5 bases). This CDR3 comprises 14 residues. The V gene lost 6 bases and the J gene lost 7 bases, with 15 bases spanning the gap. The germline gives CDR1 LNHDA, CDR2 SQIVND (reference sequence). The CDR3 region has the DNA TGTGCCAGTAGCGGCGGCAGGGTGAACGGGGAGCTGTTTTTT. Translated: CASSGGRVNGELFF. Using reference TRBV19 and TRBJ2-2 for the parts outside the CDR3, the full variable domain is DGGITQSPKYLFRKEGQNVTLSCEQNLNHDAMYWYRQDPGQGLRLIYYSQIVNDFQKGDIAEGYSVSREKKESFPLTVTSAQKNPTAFYLCASSGGRVNGELFFGEGSRLTVL.

V gene TRBV15 combines with J gene TRBJ2-1, with D perhaps matching TRBD2 (6 bases). This CDR3 contains 16 residues. Germline CDR1 LNHNV, CDR2 YYDKDF (reference sequence). V was cut by 1 base and J by 8 bases, with 18 bases left in between. This chain's CDR3 is CATSRGLVAGSDEQFF. The CDR3 coding sequence is TGTGCCACCAGCAGAGGGTTGGTTGCGGGGTCGGATGAGCAGTTCTTC.

The chain is built from TRBV19 and TRBJ2-1; TRBD2 agrees at 9 bases. This CDR3 is built from 14 residues. V was clipped by 6 bases and J by 3 bases; unmatched bases: 3. The V gene's germline CDR1 is LNHDA and CDR2 SQIVND (reference sequence). The CDR3 sequence: CASSSSGSYNEQFF. The CDR3 DNA reads as TGTGCCAGTAGCAGTAGCGGGAGCTACAATGAGCAGTTCTTC.

The gene calls are TRBV9 and TRBJ2-2; perhaps TRBD2 as D (6 bases). The CDR3 extends over 17 amino acids. V was pared by 3 bases and J by 0 bases, with 15 bases between. The germline gives CDR1 SGDLS, CDR2 YYNGEE. The CDR3 sequence is CASSDMSGYANTGELFF. The CDR3 nucleotides read TGTGCCAGCAGCGATATGAGCGGGTACGCGAACACCGGGGAGCTGTTTTTT.

This clone was picked up one time. The rearrangement links TRBV3-1 (or the pseudogene TRBV3-2) to TRBJ1-3; a possible D gene is TRBD1 (6 bases). CDR3 size: 15 residues. V shed 0 bases and J shed 4 bases, with 10 bases lying between them. Germline assignment: CDR1 LGHDT and CDR2 YNNKEL (reference sequence). CDR3 sequence: CASSQDPGAGNTIYF. CDR3 DNA sequence: TGTGCCAGCAGCCAAGATCCAGGGGCAGGAAACACCATATATTTT.